These T cell receptor beta chains were read from a single sample in a study of cytomegalovirus exposure and HLA in healthy donors. Some clones are missing from TCRdb's copy, which holds only in-frame ones; the method was immunoSEQ multiplex PCR. The repertoire consists of roughly 130,000 clones, with around 83% occurring once and the leading ten covering around 1.2%. Sequencing input: PBMCs. The receptor set was obtained from a girl aged 2 to 9 in good health and CMV-seronegative. Each CDR3 is given with its conserved first and last residue. The order of the fields is CDR3 DNA, CDR3 protein, V gene, D gene, CDR3 length, clone size, J gene. D genes are given only for firm matches. Only part of the rows carry a size: once, few, many, or a class if the clone is expanded.

TGCGCCAGCAGCCGGGACAGGGGAGTCTATGGCTACACCTTC | CASSRDRGVYGYTF | TRBV5-1 | TRBD1 | 14 | - | TRBJ1-2
TGTGCCAGCAGTTACGCTAAAACGTATCAGCCCCAGCATTTT | CASSYAKTYQPQHF | TRBV6-6 | - | 14 | - | TRBJ1-5
TGTGCCAGCAGCTTAGACGGGGGCACCGGGGAGCTGTTTTTT | CASSLDGGTGELFF | TRBV7-2 | - | 14 | - | TRBJ2-2
TGTGCCAGCAGCTTAGGGGGCGGGGCAGGGGGGACCCAGTACTTC | CASSLGGGAGGTQYF | TRBV7-3 | - | 15 | - | TRBJ2-5
TGTGCCAGCAGTCTCTTCCTTGGACAGGGCGGGAGCACTGAAGCTTTCTTT | CASSLFLGQGGSTEAFF | TRBV27 | TRBD1 | 17 | - | TRBJ1-1
TGTGCCAGCAGCAAAGGACAGGGGGGGAACACTGAAGCTTTCTTT | CASSKGQGGNTEAFF | TRBV5-6 | TRBD1 | 15 | - | TRBJ1-1
TGTGCCAGCAACCCGCGGGACAGACCCTACGAGCAGTACTTC | CASNPRDRPYEQYF | TRBV7-2 | - | 14 | - | TRBJ2-7
TGTGCCAGCAGCGGGTCGGGACAGCCGAACACCGGGGAGCTGTTTTTT | CASSGSGQPNTGELFF | TRBV11-2 | TRBD1 | 16 | - | TRBJ2-2
TGCGCCAGCAGCTTGAGCCTGTCGGAAAAACTGTTTTTT | CASSLSLSEKLFF | TRBV5-1 | - | 13 | - | TRBJ1-4
TGTGCCAGCAGCTTGGAGGTCCGGGTAGTCGCTGAAGCTTTCTTT | CASSLEVRVVAEAFF | TRBV5-5 | - | 15 | once | TRBJ1-1
TGTGCCAGCTCTAAACAGGAGAATCAGCCCCAGCATTTT | CASSKQENQPQHF | TRBV18 | - | 13 | - | TRBJ1-5
TGCGCCAGCAGCTTGAATAGGCAGGGAAGGAACACCGGGGAGCTGTTTTTT | CASSLNRQGRNTGELFF | TRBV5-1 | - | 17 | few | TRBJ2-2
TGTGCCAGCAGTTACGACCGGGACTACGAGCAGTACTTC | CASSYDRDYEQYF | TRBV6-6 | - | 13 | - | TRBJ2-7
TGTGCCAGCAGTCCCGACAGGGGACGGGTTAGCGAGCAGTACTTC | CASSPDRGRVSEQYF | TRBV6-1 | TRBD1 | 15 | - | TRBJ2-7
TGTGCCAGTAGTATTAACGCAGGGTATCAGTATGGAAACACCATATATTTT | CASSINAGYQYGNTIYF | TRBV19 | - | 17 | - | TRBJ1-3
TGTGCCAGCAGCCAACCCGGGACTAGCGGTTACGAGCAGTACTTC | CASSQPGTSGYEQYF | TRBV4-2 | TRBD2 | 15 | - | TRBJ2-7
TGTGCCAGCAGCTTAGGGACTTCTGTCACCGGGGAGCTGTTTTTT | CASSLGTSVTGELFF | TRBV7-9 | - | 15 | - | TRBJ2-2
TGTGCCAGCAGTTACGGCGGGGGACGGCCTGAAGCTTTCTTT | CASSYGGGRPEAFF | TRBV6-6 | - | 14 | - | TRBJ1-1
TGTGCCACCAAAATAGCGGGACTCGCCAAAAACATTCAGTACTTC | CATKIAGLAKNIQYF | TRBV19 | TRBD2 | 15 | - | TRBJ2-4
TGTGCCAGTAATCCAGGGGGGTATAGCAATCAGCCCCAGCATTTT | CASNPGGYSNQPQHF | TRBV19 | TRBD1 | 15 | - | TRBJ1-5
TGTGCCAGCAGTGTTGGCGGGGGGTCGGATGAGCAGTTCTTC | CASSVGGGSDEQFF | TRBV6-4 | TRBD2 | 14 | once | TRBJ2-1
TGTGCCAGCTCATTGTCCTCACCCGGTTCCTCCTACGAGCAGTACTTC | CASSLSSPGSSYEQYF | TRBV18 | - | 16 | - | TRBJ2-7
TGTGCCAGCAGTCGACAGGGTTGGGGTGAAAAACTGTTTTTT | CASSRQGWGEKLFF | TRBV6-1 | TRBD1 | 14 | - | TRBJ1-4
TGTGCCAGCAGGCTCAGCTCTCAGGAGAACACTGAAGCTTTCTTT | CASRLSSQENTEAFF | TRBV7-9 | - | 15 | - | TRBJ1-1
TGTGCCAGCAGTGAATCGGAGGGCCCCCCGTCACGGGGCTACACCTTC | CASSESEGPPSRGYTF | TRBV25-1 | - | 16 | - | TRBJ1-2
TGTGCCAGCAGTTCCCTCACCTTGTGGTCGGAGACTAGCGGGAGTCCCTCCTACAATGAGCAGTTCTTC | CASSSLTLWSETSGSPSYNEQFF | TRBV28 | TRBD2 | 23 | - | TRBJ2-1
TGTGCCAGTAGTAGGGGGAGGGGTATGAACACTGAAGCTTTCTTT | CASSRGRGMNTEAFF | TRBV19 | - | 15 | - | TRBJ1-1
TGCGCCAGCAGCCAAGTTGGGCAGGGGGGCTACACCTTC | CASSQVGQGGYTF | TRBV4-3 | - | 13 | - | TRBJ1-2
TGTGCCAGCTCACGGACTAGCGGGAGAGGGCGGGACACCGGGGAGCTGTTTTTT | CASSRTSGRGRDTGELFF | TRBV7-9 | TRBD2 | 18 | - | TRBJ2-2
TGCAGCGTTGGGGAGGTGACTAATGAAAAACTGTTTTTT | CSVGEVTNEKLFF | TRBV29-1 | - | 13 | - | TRBJ1-4
TGTGCCAGCAGCGGCCGGGAGGATTCACCCCTCCACTTT | CASSGREDSPLHF | TRBV5-5 | - | 13 | few | TRBJ1-6
TGTGCCAGTAGAACACCTGCAACTAATGAAAAACTGTTTTTT | CASRTPATNEKLFF | TRBV19 | - | 14 | - | TRBJ1-4
TGTGCCAGCAGCTTAGGTTTCGGGACAGGGTTCAGTGGCTACACCTTC | CASSLGFGTGFSGYTF | TRBV7-2 | TRBD1 | 16 | - | TRBJ1-2
TGCGCCAGCAGCGTGGACAGGGGATCCTCCTACGAGCAGTACTTC | CASSVDRGSSYEQYF | TRBV5-1 | TRBD1 | 15 | once | TRBJ2-7